The entry below gives a single TCR beta chain sequence along with its context. Its specificity is unknown. The data belong to a study of PD-1 blockade in classical Hodgkin lymphoma. Trimming cost V 3 bases and J 5 bases; bases outside gene matches: 10. The germline gives CDR1 SGDLS, CDR2 YYNGEE. The CDR3 sequence is 18 residues long. General study findings and limits: By C4D1, diversity of CD4+ TCRs had risen significantly, whereas that of CD8+ TCRs had not. Later analyses included only patients treated at least 1 year post-ASCT.

The data were produced by immunoSEQ multiplex PCR, yet TCRdb's version contains in-frame clones alone and is incomplete. The table shows about 54,000 clones, with approximately 90% occurring only once. All patients relapsed after autologous stem cell transplantation, and brentuximab vedotin exposure varied. Patients reached a best response of complete response, partial response or progressive disease. The gene calls are TRBV9 and TRBJ2-5, with TRBD2 matching 16 bases. The specimen was peripheral blood mononuclear cells (PBMCs), collected before the second cycle of nivolumab. The sequence came from a human donor with classical Hodgkin lymphoma. The CDR3 DNA reads as TGTGCCAGCAGCGATCCGTTGGGGACTAGCGGGAGGGCGGAGACCCAGTACTTC. It codes for CASSDPLGTSGRAETQYF.